This TCR beta chain was sequenced during a study of blood T cells in healthy people across ages. Each donor was a healthy Caucasian individual from Russia, aged about 6 to 100. The draw of peripheral blood yielded roughly 10 milliliters from each donor. Using a J-beta primer mix together with a sample-barcoded 5' primer, a second PCR was run for roughly 6 to 11 cycles. TCRdb re-analysed the 5' RACE reads in MiXCR, keeping a single row per CDR3 protein. The data show about 1.1 million distinct CDR3 sequences, roughly two fifths seen once. This CDR3 spans 16 amino acids. V gave up 2 bases and J gave up 6 bases; unmatched junction bases: 8. Germline CDR1 is LGHDT and CDR2 is YNNKEL (reference sequence).

Sequencing used blood. The sequence derives from a young man in good health. This sequence joins TRBV3-1 and TRBJ2-2; 8 nucleotides match TRBD2. This CDR3 reads CASSQSTSAGPGELFF. CDR3 nucleotides: TGTGCCAGCAGCCAATCGACTAGCGCAGGACCCGGGGAGCTGTTTTTT. Full variable domain (outside the CDR3, taken from reference TRBV3-1 and TRBJ2-2): DTAVSQTPKYLVTQMGNDKSIKCEQNLGHDTMYWYKQDSKKFLKIMFSYNNKELIINETVPNRFSPKSPDKAHLNLHINSLELGDSAVYFCASSQSTSAGPGELFFGEGSRLTVL.